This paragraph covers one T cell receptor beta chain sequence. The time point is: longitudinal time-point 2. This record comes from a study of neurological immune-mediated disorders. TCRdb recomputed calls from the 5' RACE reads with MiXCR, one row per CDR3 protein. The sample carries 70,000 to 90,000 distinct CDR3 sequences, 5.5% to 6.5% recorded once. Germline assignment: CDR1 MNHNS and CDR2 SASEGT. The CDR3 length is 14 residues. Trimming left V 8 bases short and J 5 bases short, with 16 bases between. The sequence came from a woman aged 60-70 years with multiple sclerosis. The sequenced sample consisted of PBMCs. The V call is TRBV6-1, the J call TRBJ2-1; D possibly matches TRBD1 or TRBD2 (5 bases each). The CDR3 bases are TGTGCCAGCCGCAGGGACGGGATGAACAATGAGCAGTTCTTC. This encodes CASRRDGMNNEQFF.